The source of this T cell receptor (beta chain) is a study of spatial heterogeneity in lung cancer. From the 5' RACE reads, TCRdb called clonotypes with MiXCR, one entry per CDR3 protein. Of about 20,000 distinct CDR3 sequences in the sample, 15% to 20% are singletons; the top ten hold more than 13%. The sample's time point: sample taken at primary tumor resection. No cell sorting; template was whole RNA from tumor, lung tissue or PBMC. The TCR comes from a male donor with early-stage non-small cell lung cancer. The specimen comprised PBMCs, sampled at surgery.

DNA of the CDR3: TGTGCCAGCTCACGACAGGCCCCCTACGAGCAGTACTTC. Translated: CASSRQAPYEQYF. The rearrangement links TRBV18 to TRBJ2-7; weak D call: TRBD1 (6 bases). V shed 4 bases and J shed 2 bases, with 9 bases lying between them. The CDR3 runs to 13 residues. Germline CDR1 reads KGHSH; CDR2 reads LQKENI.